A single T cell receptor beta chain is shown here with its context. Its antigen is as yet unknown. The data stem from a study of T cells in Graves' hyperthyroidism and ophthalmopathy. The TCR beta CDR3 regions underwent amplification using RNA transcripts as the source. With the HTBI primer set, the TCR CDR3 went through a first round of RT-PCR. TCRdb ran MiXCR on the multiplex PCR reads and lists one entry per CDR3 protein. The sample includes 800,000 or so distinct CDR3 sequences, about two fifths of them seen just once. Patients were excluded for uncontrolled infection, other autoimmune disease, pregnancy or lactation. Together with thyroid ultrasound, orbital computed tomography, serum thyroxine and TRAb, clinical symptoms were used for diagnoses. PBMCs were sourced from over 8.5 ml fresh peripheral blood. Study results and limitations: Also found in blood were most expanded thyroid clonotypes above 0.001.

Sequencing used blood. The source of this sequence is a man between 18 and 35 years old with Graves' hyperthyroidism.

CDR3 loop: CASSLAAGQAFF. The CDR3 bases are TGTGCCAGCAGCTTAGCGGCGGGTCAAGCTTTCTTT. The V and J genes are TRBV7-8 and TRBJ1-1; the D is unclear. Germline lookup yields CDR1 SGHVS and CDR2 FQNEAQ. The CDR3 has 12 amino acids. V lost 0 bases to trimming and J lost 9 bases, with 8 bases between them.